Shown below are 18 T cell receptor beta chains from a single sample sequenced in a study of blood T cell repertoires in COVID-19. The protocol was immunoSEQ multiplex PCR, while the TCRdb copy is restricted to in-frame clones and leaves out a portion. The repertoire holds around 230,000 clones, with 88% as singletons. The sequenced material came from PBMCs or T cells enriched from blood (not recorded which). These receptors were obtained from a woman aged 30 to 39 who had recovered from COVID-19.

The gene calls are TRBV6-6 and TRBJ1-5; 7 bases match TRBD1. Germline CDR1 MNHNY, CDR2 SVGAGI (reference sequence). This CDR3 is built from 14 residues. V trimming: 5 bases; J trimming: 2 bases; junction bases outside the gene matches: 3. CDR3 region: CASSAQGGNQPQHF. In nucleotides, the CDR3 is TGTGCCAGCAGTGCTCAGGGGGGCAATCAGCCCCAGCATTTT.

This clone was recorded only once. The chain joins TRBV7-2 to TRBJ1-3; D call uncertain. There are 13 residues in the CDR3. Germline loops: CDR1 SGHTA, CDR2 FQGNSA. V gave up 8 bases and J gave up 4 bases, with 12 bases separating them. The CDR3 sequence is CASRAQAGNTIYF. As DNA, the CDR3 is TGTGCCAGCCGCGCTCAGGCCGGAAACACCATATATTTT.

Here the CDR3 reads CATSAQGRETQYF. CDR3 bases: TGTGCCACCTCGGCCCAGGGTCGAGAGACCCAGTACTTC. V gene TRBV18 combines with J gene TRBJ2-5; TRBD1 might be the D (5 bases). Germline CDR1 KGHSH, CDR2 LQKENI. The CDR3 length is 13 residues. The V gene lost 10 bases and the J gene lost 4 bases, with 16 bases spanning the gap.

V and J are TRBV6-6 and TRBJ2-1, with D possibly being TRBD2 (5 bases). The germline V gene has CDR1 MNHNY and CDR2 SVGAGI (reference sequence). V was clipped by 2 bases and J by 10 bases, with 6 bases between them. The CDR3 runs 11 residues. The CDR3 reads CASSYGGEQFF. CDR3 coding DNA: TGTGCCAGCAGTTACGGCGGGGAGCAGTTCTTC.

The rearrangement uses TRBV14 and TRBJ1-2; 11 bases align to TRBD1. The V segment lost 2 bases and the J segment 4 bases; nucleotides outside the gene matches: 9. Germline CDR1 is SGHDN and CDR2 is FVKESK. The CDR3 contains 17 residues. Here the CDR3 reads CASSQYVTGTGGYGYTF. CDR3 bases: TGTGCCAGCAGCCAATATGTTACCGGGACAGGGGGCTATGGCTACACCTTC.

The chain uses TRBV6-5 and TRBJ2-1, with D perhaps matching TRBD1 (6 bases). The V gene's germline CDR1 is MNHEY and CDR2 SVGAGI. The CDR3 consists of 15 residues. V was trimmed by 2 bases and J by 0 bases, leaving 8 bases between them. The CDR3 loop is CASSYTGSSYNEQFF. DNA for the CDR3: TGTGCCAGCAGTTACACAGGGAGCTCCTACAATGAGCAGTTCTTC.

This clone occurred a few times. The genes are TRBV5-4 and TRBJ2-1; 9 nucleotides line up with TRBD2. Germline CDR1 SGHNT, CDR2 YYREEE (reference sequence). The CDR3 runs to 15 residues. The V segment lost 0 bases and the J segment 2 bases; nucleotides outside the gene matches: 0. The CDR3 loop reads CASSLGGGAYNEQFF. The CDR3 DNA reads as TGTGCCAGCAGCTTGGGCGGGGGGGCCTACAATGAGCAGTTCTTC.

The genes are TRBV4-3 and TRBJ1-2; 7 bases map to TRBD1. Germline CDR1 LGHNA, CDR2 YSLEER. CDR3 length: 14 residues. The trim removed 0 bases at V and 7 bases at J, leaving 5 bases unmatched. The CDR3 here is CASSQDRAGGGYTF. CDR3 nucleotide sequence: TGCGCCAGCAGCCAAGATCGCGCAGGGGGTGGCTACACCTTC.

The J gene is TRBJ1-2, the V gene TRBV18; 8 bases fit TRBD1. The trim removed 3 bases at V and 4 bases at J, leaving 7 bases unmatched. Per germline, CDR1 KGHSH and CDR2 LQKENI. The CDR3 is 15 amino acids. Written as DNA, the CDR3 is TGTGCCAGCTCACCGAGGACAGGGCTCTCCTATGGCTACACCTTC. As protein: CASSPRTGLSYGYTF.

This clone was detected only once. Here the CDR3 DNA reads TGCGCCAGCAGCTCCGGGACAGGGGTCGGTCAGCCCCAGCATTTT. It translates to CASSSGTGVGQPQHF. The chain is built from TRBV5-1 and TRBJ1-5; 10 nucleotides line up with TRBD1. Germline lookup yields CDR1 SGHRS and CDR2 YFSETQ. V gave up 3 bases and J gave up 6 bases; unmatched junction bases: 6. The CDR3 spans 15 residues.

CDR3 protein: CASSSASGPYEQYF. The CDR3 coding sequence is TGTGCCAGCAGCTCAGCTAGCGGACCCTACGAGCAGTACTTC. This rearrangement joins TRBV11-2 to TRBJ2-7; TRBD2 agrees at 7 bases. The CDR3 covers 14 residues. V lost 4 bases to trimming and J lost 2 bases; unmatched junction nucleotides: 5. Germline V lookup: CDR1 SGHAT, CDR2 FQNNGV.

This clone was seen just once. This chain joins TRBV7-9 and TRBJ1-3; D ambiguous. This CDR3 has 14 amino acids. The germline V and J ends were trimmed by 1 base and 3 bases, with 7 bases remaining between them. Germline V CDR1 and CDR2: SEHNR, FQNEAQ (reference sequence). Written as DNA, the CDR3 is TGTGCCAGCAGCTTAGGGGCAGTTGGAAACACCATATATTTT. This translates into CASSLGAVGNTIYF.

J is TRBJ2-7 and V is TRBV7-3; 8 positions agree with TRBD2. The germline CDR1 and CDR2 sequences are SGHTA and FQGTGA. Germline trimming cut 0 bases from V and 6 bases from J; bases unmatched to any gene: 10. This CDR3 is 16 amino acids long. The CDR3 sequence is CASSLTGGGGRGEQYF. CDR3 DNA sequence: TGTGCCAGCAGCTTAACGGGCGGCGGGGGGCGGGGCGAGCAGTACTTC.

This chain connects TRBV7-2 to TRBJ2-5, with a possible D match to TRBD1 (6 bases). Germline-derived CDR1 and CDR2 are SGHTA and FQGNSA. V was clipped by 5 bases and J by 7 bases, with 23 bases between them. The CDR3 consists of 16 residues. CDR3 DNA: TGTGCCAGCAGCGCCAGGGGTGTGGGGGCTGATGTGACCCAGTACTTC. It codes for CASSARGVGADVTQYF.

The chain links TRBV9 to TRBJ1-1, with TRBD1 as a possible D gene (6 bases). V lost 3 bases and J lost 1, with 10 bases in between. Looked up from germline, CDR1 is SGDLS and CDR2 is YYNGEE. CDR3 length: 14 amino acids. This CDR3 is CASSAGQSNTEAFF. The CDR3 coding sequence is TGTGCCAGCAGCGCCGGACAGTCGAACACTGAAGCTTTCTTT.

The rearrangement joins TRBV7-2 to TRBJ1-2; 12 bases match TRBD1. Germline trimming cut 3 bases from V and 7 bases from J; bases unmatched to any gene: 6. The CDR3 covers 15 residues. Looked up from germline, CDR1 is SGHTA and CDR2 is FQGNSA. DNA of the CDR3: TGTGCCAGCAGCTTGGGACAGGGGGCGCGTGGTGGCTACACCTTC. Protein: CASSLGQGARGGYTF.

The V gene is TRBV14, the J gene TRBJ2-2; possible D gene TRBD1, 7 bases. This CDR3 region has 15 residues. Germline loops: CDR1 SGHDN, CDR2 FVKESK. V lost 1 base and J 5 bases, leaving 11 bases between the germline ends. The CDR3 loop is CASSQGRGQTGELFF. In DNA, the CDR3 is TGTGCCAGCAGCCAAGGGAGGGGGCAAACCGGGGAGCTGTTTTTT.

The rearrangement uses TRBV7-2 and TRBJ2-1, with 8 nucleotides matching TRBD1. V shed 3 bases, J shed 1 base, and the junction held 8 bases outside the gene matches. The germline V gene encodes CDR1 SGHTA and CDR2 FQGNSA. This CDR3 comprises 17 residues. CDR3 nucleotides: TGTGCCAGCAGCTTTTCCCGACAGGGGTTGTCCTACAATGAGCAGTTCTTC. Translated, it gives CASSFSRQGLSYNEQFF.